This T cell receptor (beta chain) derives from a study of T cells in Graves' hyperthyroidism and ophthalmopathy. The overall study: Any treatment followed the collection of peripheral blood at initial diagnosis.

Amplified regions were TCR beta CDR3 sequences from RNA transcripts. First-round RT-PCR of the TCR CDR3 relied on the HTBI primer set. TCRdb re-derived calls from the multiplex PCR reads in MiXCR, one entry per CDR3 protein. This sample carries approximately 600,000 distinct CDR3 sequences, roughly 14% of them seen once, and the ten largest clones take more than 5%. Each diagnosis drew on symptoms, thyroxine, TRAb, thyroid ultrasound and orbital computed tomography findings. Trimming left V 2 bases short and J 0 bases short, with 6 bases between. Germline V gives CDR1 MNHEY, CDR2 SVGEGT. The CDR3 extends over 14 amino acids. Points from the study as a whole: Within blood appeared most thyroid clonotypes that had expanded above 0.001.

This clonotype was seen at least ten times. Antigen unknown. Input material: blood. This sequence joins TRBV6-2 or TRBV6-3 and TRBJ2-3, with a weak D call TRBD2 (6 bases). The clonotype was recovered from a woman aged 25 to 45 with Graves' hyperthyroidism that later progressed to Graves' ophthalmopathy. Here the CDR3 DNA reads TGTGCCAGCAGTTACGGACTAAGCACAGATACGCAGTATTTT. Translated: CASSYGLSTDTQYF.